This entry features one TCR beta chain sequence. Its antigen is unknown. Within one base of it there is no much larger clone, and no base qualities were kept. The data stem from a study of response to subunit inactivated influenza vaccine (dated by TCRdb to the late 2010s). Concerning the study at large: Deep quantitative profiling of the T cell receptor repertoire was used in the study to follow responses to a trivalent subunit inactivated influenza vaccine. On the study overall, not on this receptor specifically: The authors proposed that each seasonal influenza vaccination may bring in only a limited number of new T cells.

From its cysteine to its phenylalanine, the CDR3 spans 15 amino acids. Just the 45-base CDR3 DNA is kept, in frame starting at base 1. CDR1 and CDR2 are read off the germline V gene as SGHRS and YFSETQ. The junction shows trimming of 4 bases on V and 2 bases on J, and the gene matches do not reach 8 bases of it. The protocol used for the library was RT-PCR. Sequenced using an Illumina HiSeq 2500. TCRdb redid the processing of the public reads, applying fastp at Q25 and MiXCR, and retained in-frame beta chains. CDR3 protein duplicates are merged, each entry listing the most common genes and DNA. For this sample there are around 540,000 distinct CDR3 sequences; 10% to 15% appear just once. In total, the top ten clones hold about 9.4% of the sample.

The V and J segments used are TRBV5-1 and TRBJ2-7, with 8 middle bases fitting TRBD1. Sequencing was performed on PBMCs from blood, taken on the day of vaccination. The TCR was taken from a man between 45 and 60 years old who received an inactivated influenza vaccine. Donor details come from another sample of the same person, matched by shared clones. The DNA sequence follows: TGCGCCAGCAGCACGGACAGGGATAGCACCTACGAGCAGTACTTC. This yields the protein CASSTDRDSTYEQYF.